This is a list of T cell receptor beta chains from one sample in a study of OX40 agonist ivuxolimab in advanced cancers. Clones were read by immunoSEQ multiplex PCR, and TCRdb kept only the in-frame ones, dropping some. The table lists tens of thousands of clones, roughly 94% of them singletons. Sample: CD4+ or CD8+ T cells sorted from blood, taken in a trial of the OX40 agonist ivuxolimab. All receptors derive from an adult with an advanced solid tumor such as melanoma, head and neck, liver or kidney cancer. The CDR3 runs from the conserved cysteine through the conserved F or W. A D gene is named only where the DNA matches it firmly. Clone size is given for some rows only: seen once, a few or many times, or a class if the clone is expanded.

d_gene,j_gene,v_gene,abundance,CDR3aa,CDR3nt
TRBD2,TRBJ2-3,TRBV23-1,NA,CASSGLATDTQYF,TGCGCCAGCAGTGGACTAGCTACAGATACGCAGTATTTT
TRBD1,TRBJ2-7,TRBV7-8,NA,CASSAGTGEAREQYF,TGTGCCAGCAGCGCCGGGACAGGTGAAGCCCGAGAGCAGTACTTC
NA,TRBJ2-1,TRBV9,NA,CASSSGGYNEQFF,TGTGCCAGCAGTTCCGGGGGTTACAATGAGCAGTTCTTC
NA,TRBJ1-5,TRBV7-8,once,CASSLSGIHRWEPQHF,TGTGCCAGCAGCTTATCCGGGATCCACCGATGGGAGCCCCAGCATTTT
NA,TRBJ1-1,TRBV7-6,NA,CASSLEVGVNTEAFF,TGTGCCAGCAGCTTAGAGGTGGGAGTGAACACTGAAGCTTTCTTT
TRBD1,TRBJ2-6,TRBV7-9,NA,CASSSETGVDSGANVLTF,TGTGCCAGCAGCTCCGAGACAGGGGTTGACTCTGGGGCCAACGTCCTGACTTTC
NA,TRBJ2-3,TRBV9,NA,CASSANRSPGPDTQYF,TGTGCCAGCAGCGCAAATAGGAGCCCGGGTCCAGATACGCAGTATTTT
NA,TRBJ2-7,TRBV7-2,once,CASSLVRGTKIYEQYF,TGTGCCAGCAGCTTAGTGAGGGGGACTAAGATCTACGAGCAGTACTTC
TRBD2,TRBJ2-7,TRBV10-2,NA,CASSEVGTSGFPEQYF,TGCGCCAGCAGTGAAGTCGGGACTAGCGGGTTCCCCGAGCAGTACTTC
NA,TRBJ2-5,TRBV28,NA,CASSLKRTTYF,TGTGCCAGCAGTTTAAAGCGGACTACATACTTC
NA,TRBJ2-1,TRBV11-2,NA,CASSLKREHLEQFF,TGTGCCAGCAGCTTAAAACGGGAGCACCTTGAGCAGTTCTTC
NA,TRBJ2-1,TRBV11-2,NA,CASSQQGNEQFF,TGTGCCAGCAGTCAACAGGGTAATGAGCAGTTCTTC
NA,TRBJ2-2,TRBV4-3,NA,CASSPMAGNTGELFF,TGCGCCAGCAGCCCGATGGCGGGTAACACCGGGGAGCTGTTTTTT
NA,TRBJ2-1,TRBV10-3,NA,CAIDEGPRNNNEQFF,TGTGCCATCGATGAAGGGCCCAGAAACAACAATGAGCAGTTCTTC
NA,TRBJ2-1,TRBV5-1,NA,CASSEGLQVNEQFF,TGCGCCAGCAGCGAGGGACTTCAGGTGAATGAGCAGTTCTTC
NA,TRBJ2-7,TRBV9,NA,CASSVAVMAEYPYEQYF,TGTGCCAGCAGCGTAGCCGTTATGGCGGAATACCCCTACGAGCAGTACTTC
TRBD2,TRBJ2-1,TRBV7-9,NA,CASSFGAGWGNEQFF,TGTGCCAGCAGCTTTGGAGCGGGATGGGGCAATGAGCAGTTCTTC
NA,TRBJ2-5,TRBV7-6,medium-sized,CASSLFRTWEETQYF,TGTGCCAGCAGCTTATTCCGGACGTGGGAAGAGACCCAGTACTTC
NA,TRBJ2-1,TRBV15,NA,CATSGGTEQFF,TGTGCCACCAGCGGAGGGACCGAGCAGTTCTTC
NA,TRBJ2-3,TRBV9,NA,CASSVPDGGTDTQYF,TGTGCCAGCAGCGTCCCCGACGGTGGCACAGATACGCAGTATTTT
NA,TRBJ2-7,TRBV13,NA,CASSLDPSYEQYF,TGTGCCAGCAGCTTAGACCCCTCCTACGAGCAGTACTTC
NA,TRBJ1-1,TRBV28,NA,CAIKWGNEAFF,TGTGCCATCAAATGGGGGAACGAAGCTTTCTTT
NA,TRBJ2-1,TRBV27,NA,CASRTGTYNEQFF,TGTGCCAGCAGAACAGGGACCTACAATGAGCAGTTCTTC
TRBD2,TRBJ2-7,TRBV9,NA,CASSVGGSNYEQYF,TGTGCCAGCAGCGTAGGCGGGAGTAACTACGAGCAGTACTTC
NA,TRBJ2-3,TRBV18,NA,CASSPADTDTQYF,TGTGCCAGCTCACCCGCAGACACAGATACGCAGTATTTT
NA,TRBJ2-6,TRBV27,NA,CASSPTGSGANVLTF,TGTGCCAGCAGTCCCACGGGTTCTGGGGCCAACGTCCTGACTTTC
NA,TRBJ2-5,TRBV5-4,NA,CASSSSFYRPDQETQYF,TGTGCCAGCAGCTCCTCCTTCTACAGACCGGACCAAGAGACCCAGTACTTC
NA,TRBJ1-2,TRBV21-1,NA,CASSMPRRKNYGYTF,TGTGCCAGCAGCATGCCAAGAAGGAAGAACTATGGCTACACCTTC
NA,TRBJ2-1,TRBV4-1,NA,CASSQALDNEQFF,TGCGCCAGCAGCCAAGCTCTGGATAATGAGCAGTTCTTC
TRBD1,TRBJ1-2,TRBV29-1,NA,CSVGQGLGYTF,TGCAGCGTTGGACAGGGACTGGGCTACACCTTC
NA,TRBJ2-1,TRBV14,NA,CASSQRLEYNEQFF,TGTGCCAGCAGCCAGAGACTAGAGTACAATGAGCAGTTCTTC
TRBD1,TRBJ1-5,TRBV27,NA,CASSHRGWVGNQPQHF,TGTGCCAGCAGTCACAGGGGTTGGGTGGGCAATCAGCCCCAGCATTTT
TRBD1,TRBJ1-1,TRBV6-5,NA,CASNLPGGPNTEAFF,TGTGCCAGCAATCTCCCAGGGGGCCCTAACACTGAAGCTTTCTTT
NA,TRBJ2-5,TRBV2,NA,CASLAEPYEWYF,TGTGCCAGCTTGGCGGAGCCCTACGAGTGGTACTTC
NA,TRBJ2-7,TRBV27,NA,CASSYAGTAKEQYF,TGTGCCAGCAGTTACGCGGGCACGGCGAAGGAGCAGTACTTC
TRBD2,TRBJ2-5,TRBV7-8,NA,CASSLWTSGNQETQYF,TGTGCCAGCAGCTTATGGACTAGCGGAAACCAAGAGACCCAGTACTTC
NA,TRBJ1-4,TRBV6-5,NA,CASTRAPRGEKLFF,TGTGCCAGCACCAGGGCCCCGAGAGGTGAAAAACTGTTTTTT
NA,TRBJ2-6,TRBV6-5,once,CATGPSGANVLTF,TGTGCCACTGGGCCCTCTGGGGCCAACGTCCTGACTTTC
TRBD1,TRBJ1-2,TRBV29-1,NA,CSAVTGSDYGYTF,TGCAGCGCCGTGACAGGGTCTGACTATGGCTACACCTTC
TRBD2,TRBJ2-7,TRBV9,few,CASSVGTSLHEQYF,TGTGCCAGCAGCGTGGGGACTAGCCTCCACGAGCAGTACTTC
TRBD1,TRBJ2-7,TRBV11-2,NA,CASTLGQGDYEQYF,TGTGCCAGCACCCTTGGACAGGGGGACTACGAGCAGTACTTC
TRBD2,TRBJ2-7,TRBV13,NA,CASSLRLAGEQYF,TGTGCCAGCAGCCTTCGACTAGCGGGCGAGCAGTACTTC
NA,TRBJ2-7,TRBV27,NA,CASRGRQAATYEQYF,TGTGCCAGCAGGGGACGACAGGCGGCTACCTACGAGCAGTACTTC
NA,TRBJ2-7,TRBV6-6,NA,CASSSEGGISYEQYF,TGTGCCAGCTCTTCCGAAGGGGGGATCTCCTACGAGCAGTACTTC
TRBD1,TRBJ2-1,TRBV14,NA,CASSQTRDREQFF,TGTGCCAGCAGCCAGACCCGGGACAGGGAGCAGTTCTTC
TRBD1,TRBJ2-1,TRBV6-6,NA,CASSYGTGLYNEQFF,TGTGCCAGCAGTTACGGGACAGGGCTCTACAATGAGCAGTTCTTC